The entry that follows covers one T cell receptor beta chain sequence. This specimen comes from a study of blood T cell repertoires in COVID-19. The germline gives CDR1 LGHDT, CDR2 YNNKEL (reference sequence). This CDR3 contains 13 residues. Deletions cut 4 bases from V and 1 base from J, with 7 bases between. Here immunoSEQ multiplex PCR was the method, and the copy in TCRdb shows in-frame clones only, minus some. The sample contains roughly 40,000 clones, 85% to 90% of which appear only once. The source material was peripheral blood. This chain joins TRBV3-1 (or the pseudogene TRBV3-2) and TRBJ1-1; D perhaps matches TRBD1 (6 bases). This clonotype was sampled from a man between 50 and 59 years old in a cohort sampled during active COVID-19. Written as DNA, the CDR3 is TGTGCCAGCAGCCCGACAGGGAACACTGAAGCTTTCTTT. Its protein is CASSPTGNTEAFF.